This T cell receptor (beta chain) was profiled in a study of blood T cell repertoires in COVID-19. The repertoire was sequenced with immunoSEQ multiplex PCR; TCRdb's copy has only in-frame clones and lacks some. The data contain approximately 190,000 clones, 80% of them singletons. With respect to this clone: This may be a read error, as it is one base from a much larger clone. This CDR3 is also generated by other DNA sequences in the sample.

The sequenced sample consisted of peripheral blood. This receptor was identified in a man in his fifties or sixties with acute or convalescent COVID-19.

The CDR3 region has the DNA TGCGCCAGCAGCTTGGCAGGGGGTTCCTACGAGCAGTACTTC. Protein: CASSLAGGSYEQYF. The V and J genes are TRBV5-1 and TRBJ2-7, with 7 positions matching TRBD1. This CDR3 is built from 14 residues. Per the germline V gene, CDR1 is SGHRS and CDR2 is YFSETQ. Trimming cost V 0 bases and J 1 base; bases outside gene matches: 1.